This TCR beta chain was recorded in a study of T-cell memory formation after mild COVID-19 (TCRdb year 2021). Notes on the research overall: Most TCR sequence clusters were specific to one of the two donors. T-cell clones expanding and contracting after mild COVID-19 in two donors were tracked by longitudinal TCRalpha and TCRbeta repertoire sequencing. Two young, previously healthy adult volunteers, one female and one male, were included in the cohort. What the study reported, not specific to this receptor: Only a couple of mild cases were covered by the study, and larger cohorts that include severe cases with pre-infection samples were considered necessary. From day 15 to 85, contracting clones showed balanced CD4/CD8 phenotypes, whereas a second wave of clones that expanded from day 15 to 37 leaned towards CD4+. The second-wave clones that peaked on day 37 were not confirmed to be SARS-CoV-2 specific. Some responding clones were found in pre-infection memory, which suggests that pre-existing cross-reactive memory T cells took part in the SARS-CoV-2 response. Contracting CD4+ clones turned up mainly in the CM and EM memory subsets, whereas EMRA was where CD8+ clones were enriched.

Points on this clonotype: Its cognate antigen has yet to be identified. Base-call qualities are not available, and no considerably larger clone is one nucleotide away.

The instrument given in TCRdb is Illumina NovaSeq 6000. Using 5'RACE with constant-segment primers, TCRalpha and TCRbeta cDNA libraries were constructed, with sample barcodes and unique molecular identifiers added in the process. RNA was extracted from every sample with Trizol reagent. The libraries were amplified in two PCR steps, and the second step added a second sample barcode and Illumina TruSeq adapters. The libraries were sequenced on an Illumina NovaSeq using 2 x 150 bp paired-end reads. On the study's bioinformatics: The reads were demultiplexed and collapsed into UMI-guided consensus sequences using migec v1.2.7. Using mixcr v2.1.11, UMI consensuses were aligned to TRA and TRB V and J templates and then assembled into clonotypes. A clonotype was counted as expanded or contracted only if both edgeR and NoisET called the change significant, with noise models trained on biological replicates. edgeR calls used a false discovery rate-adjusted p below 0.01 and a log2 fold-change threshold of 1. PCA with hierarchical clustering of max-normalized trajectories of the 1000 most abundant clonotypes was used as exploratory dynamics analysis. Separately sequenced CD4+ and CD8+ repertoires were used to assign the CD4 or CD8 phenotype of responding clones. Starting from the raw public reads, TCRdb applied fastp trimming at Q25, assembled clones with MiXCR and retained in-frame beta chains. Identical CDR3 protein sequences are pooled into one entry, listed with their most common genes and DNA. TCRdb assigned the V and J calls; the authors' analysis was not used. A total of over 450,000 distinct CDR3 sequences appear in this sample, about 20% of them only once. The ten most abundant clones make up around 13% of the sample.

PBMCs were isolated by Ficoll-Paque density gradient centrifugation. The junction shows trimming of 3 bases on V and 11 bases on J, plus 16 bases between the germline ends. Its CDR3 holds 13 amino acids, cysteine through phenylalanine. Just the 39-base CDR3 DNA is kept, in frame starting at base 1. The CDR1 and CDR2 encoded by the germline V gene (reference sequence) are PRHDT and FYEKMQ. The chain couples TRBV13 to TRBJ1-1, and possibly TRBD1, on 5 matching bases. This sequence was found in an adult woman who had mild COVID-19 (a few samples of this study predate the infection). The sample titles of this study are shuffled in the database, so cell type and time point are left out; the donor was told from shared clones. What was sequenced was PBMCs or a T cell subset sorted from them (not recorded which). The bases read TGTGCCAGCAGCTTGTGGAGGGACGATTGGGCTTTCTTT. Protein translation: CASSLWRDDWAFF.